These 23 T cell receptor beta chains originate from one sample sequenced in a study of T-cell memory formation after mild COVID-19. One entry per CDR3 protein, called by TCRdb with MiXCR from the 5' RACE reads. Here the sample spans fewer than 200,000 distinct CDR3 sequences, around 18% being singletons. The sample consisted of PBMCs or a T cell subset sorted from them (not recorded which). These receptors were taken from a young man who had mild COVID-19 (a few samples of this study predate the infection). Cell type and time point are not known.

This clonotype was detected a few times. The chain has TRBV7-2 and TRBJ1-3; D not certain. Per the germline V gene, CDR1 is SGHTA and CDR2 is FQGNSA. The CDR3 is 15 amino acids. V shed 5 bases and J shed 2 bases, with 13 bases lying between them. This CDR3 is CASSATFGAGNTIYF. The DNA of the CDR3 is TGTGCCAGCAGCGCCACGTTCGGGGCTGGAAACACCATATATTTT.

The chain is built from TRBV6-1 and TRBJ1-5, with a weak D call TRBD1 (5 bases). Looked up from germline, CDR1 is MNHNS and CDR2 is SASEGT. V was trimmed by 4 bases and J by 5 bases, leaving 12 bases between them. This CDR3 region has 14 residues. The CDR3 region has the DNA TGTGCCAGCAGTGGATTGGGAGGGGATCAGCCCCAGCATTTT. Protein product: CASSGLGGDQPQHF.

The chain is built from TRBV18 and TRBJ1-1; D is perhaps TRBD1 (6 bases). From germline, CDR1 is KGHSH and CDR2 LQKENI. CDR3 length: 13 residues. V was trimmed by 4 bases and J by 6 bases, leaving 12 bases between them. CDR3: CASSRNRDSEAFF. The CDR3 DNA is TGTGCCAGCTCACGAAACAGGGATTCTGAAGCTTTCTTT.

CDR3 protein: CSVDRDLVDTQYF. In DNA form, the CDR3 reads TGCAGCGTAGACAGGGACCTGGTGGATACGCAGTATTTT. The chain uses TRBV29-1 and TRBJ2-3; 7 positions agree with TRBD1. Germline lookup yields CDR1 SQVTM and CDR2 ANQGSEA. V lost 6 bases to trimming and J lost 6 bases; unmatched junction nucleotides: 9. This CDR3 comprises 13 residues.

The V call is TRBV5-1, the J call TRBJ2-1, with TRBD1 matching 8 bases. The CDR3 totals 14 residues. CDR1 and CDR2 (germline): SGHRS, YFSETQ. Germline trimming cut 2 bases from V and 6 bases from J; bases unmatched to any gene: 4. CDR3 sequence: CASSFGQGTNEQFF. DNA for the CDR3: TGCGCCAGCAGCTTCGGACAGGGAACCAATGAGCAGTTCTTC.

The chain uses TRBV30 and TRBJ2-7, with TRBD1 matching over 7 bases. V trimming: 2 bases; J trimming: 2 bases; junction bases outside the gene matches: 6. Germline CDR1 is GTSNPN and CDR2 is SVGIG (reference sequence). The CDR3 has 14 residues. Here the CDR3 reads CAWSRWQGAYEQYF. Written as DNA, the CDR3 is TGTGCCTGGAGTCGCTGGCAGGGGGCCTACGAGCAGTACTTC.

The chain carries TRBV4-1 and TRBJ1-2; D unclear. Between the trimmed V and J ends, which lost 0 bases and 7 bases, there was a span of 18 bases. CDR3 length equals 16 residues. CDR1 is MGHRA, CDR2 YSYEKL, per germline. In nucleotides, the CDR3 is TGCGCCAGCAGCCAAGATGGGCGGGAGCGGAAGACTGGCTACACCTTC. As protein: CASSQDGRERKTGYTF.

This chain connects TRBV11-1 to TRBJ2-3; D is perhaps TRBD1 (6 bases). This CDR3 comprises 12 residues. The germline V and J ends were trimmed by 5 bases and 6 bases, with 9 bases remaining between them. CDR1 SGHAT and CDR2 FQDESV come from the germline V gene (reference sequence). In DNA form, the CDR3 reads TGTGCCAGCAGCGGGGGCGGGGATACGCAGTATTTT. This encodes CASSGGGDTQYF.

The chain joins TRBV2 to TRBJ1-6, with TRBD1 identical over 8 bases. Trimming cost V 2 bases and J 10 bases; bases outside gene matches: 10. CDR1 and CDR2 (germline): SNHLY, FYNNEI. CDR3 length: 16 residues. The CDR3 DNA follows: TGTGCCAGCAGTGAAAGGGGACGGGACAGGATATCACCCCTCCACTTT. It translates to CASSERGRDRISPLHF.

The table lists this clonotype with a few counts. The rearrangement uses TRBV7-9 and TRBJ1-2, with 9 bases matching TRBD1. Germline lookup yields CDR1 SEHNR and CDR2 FQNEAQ (reference sequence). This CDR3 is built from 15 residues. J was trimmed by 6 bases and V by 3 bases; bases with no gene match: 8. The CDR3 coding sequence is TGTGCCAGCAGCTTGTGGGACAGGGTTTCAAATGGCTACACCTTC. Amino acid sequence: CASSLWDRVSNGYTF.

J is TRBJ2-2 and V is TRBV29-1, with D perhaps TRBD2 (5 bases). The CDR3 loop spans 11 amino acids. Per the germline V gene, CDR1 is SQVTM and CDR2 is ANQGSEA. V was clipped by 3 bases and J by 6 bases, with 5 bases between them. This CDR3 is CSVEEAGELFF. CDR3 nucleotide sequence: TGCAGCGTTGAGGAGGCCGGGGAGCTGTTTTTT.

This clonotype has more than one count but fewer than ten. The gene calls are TRBV4-2 and TRBJ1-5; D is undetermined. V lost 0 bases and J 7 bases, leaving 13 bases between the germline ends. The CDR3 totals 15 residues. Germline V lookup: CDR1 LGHNA, CDR2 YNFKEQ. CDR3 loop: CASSQEPGLDQPQHF. CDR3 nucleotides: TGTGCCAGCAGCCAAGAACCCGGGCTTGACCAGCCCCAGCATTTT.

This clonotype was recorded a few times. The genes are TRBV28 and TRBJ2-7, with TRBD2 matching 14 bases. Unmatched junction bases numbered 4, after V lost 5 bases and J lost 1 base. Germline V CDR1 and CDR2: MDHEN, SYDVKM. The CDR3 sequence is 16 residues long. The CDR3 here is CASSRLAGGTSYEQYV. The CDR3 DNA follows: TGTGCCAGCAGTAGACTAGCGGGGGGGACTTCCTACGAGCAGTACGTC.

The chain joins TRBV15 to TRBJ2-3; a weak D match, TRBD1 (6 bases). With 1 base removed from V and 5 bases from J, the gap between germline ends came to 13 bases. The CDR3 consists of 15 residues. Germline CDR1 and CDR2: LNHNV and YYDKDF (reference sequence). CDR3 protein: CATSRGGGMGDTQYF. The DNA for the CDR3 is TGTGCCACCAGCAGAGGAGGGGGTATGGGAGATACGCAGTATTTT.

The rearrangement uses TRBV5-1 and TRBJ2-4; TRBD1 matches at 10 bases. V lost 4 bases and J lost 1; bases outside the gene matches: 5. CDR3 length: 16 residues. The germline gives CDR1 SGHRS, CDR2 YFSETQ. The CDR3, as DNA: TGCGCCAGCAGCCTGACAGGGGGCTTCGCCAAAAACATTCAGTACTTC. Encoded protein: CASSLTGGFAKNIQYF.

This clonotype was observed a handful of times. J is TRBJ1-2 and V is TRBV29-1; D ambiguous. CDR3 length: 11 residues. Germline V gene data show CDR1 as SQVTM and CDR2 as ANQGSEA. The V gene lost 5 bases and the J gene lost 2 bases, with 6 bases spanning the gap. Here the CDR3 reads CSVSLNYGYTF. DNA of the CDR3: TGCAGCGTTTCTCTGAACTATGGCTACACCTTC.

In its sample, this clonotype was seen a few times. This chain links TRBV12-3 or TRBV12-4 with TRBJ1-6; D remains unclear. The ends were cut back, 3 bases at V and 7 bases at J, with 7 bases in the middle. This CDR3 contains 13 residues. The CDR3: CASSLTENSPLHF. The CDR3 nucleotides read TGTGCCAGCAGTTTGACGGAGAATTCACCCCTCCACTTT.

This clonotype was observed a few times. The chain has TRBV12-3 or TRBV12-4 and TRBJ2-5; D is undetermined. Deletions cut 8 bases from V and 1 base from J, with 14 bases between. The CDR3 spans 14 residues. In DNA, the CDR3 is TGTGCCAGCGGCTTAGGAGCCCGCCAAGAGACCCAGTACTTC. It encodes CASGLGARQETQYF.

This clonotype was seen a few times. V is TRBV9 and J is TRBJ2-3; D not certain. CDR3 size: 14 residues. Germline-derived CDR1 and CDR2 are SGDLS and YYNGEE. The V and J ends lost 6 bases and 0 bases respectively, with 11 bases between them. The CDR3 DNA follows: TGTGCCAGCAACGGGCAATCTAGCACAGATACGCAGTATTTT. Its protein is CASNGQSSTDTQYF.

V gene TRBV6-2 or TRBV6-3 combines with J gene TRBJ2-7; 8 nucleotides line up with TRBD2. This CDR3 contains 14 residues. CDR1 MNHEY and CDR2 SVGEGT come from the germline V gene. Losses at the gene ends were 6 bases for V and 5 bases for J; bases not matched to a gene: 9. The CDR3 DNA is TGTGCCAGCAGCCCCCCCGGGGGGGCCCACGAGCAGTACGTC. It specifies CASSPPGGAHEQYV.

This clonotype was counted a few times. The V and J genes are TRBV20-1 and TRBJ2-7; the match to TRBD1 covers 7 bases. Germline V gives CDR1 DFQATT, CDR2 SNEGSKA (reference sequence). V trimming: 6 bases; J trimming: 1 base; junction bases outside the gene matches: 3. CDR3 length equals 12 residues. CDR3 amino acids: CSARQGSYEQYF. The CDR3 coding sequence is TGCAGTGCGCGACAGGGATCCTACGAGCAGTACTTC.

This clonotype turned up a few times. The chain links TRBV4-2 to TRBJ2-3; D ambiguous. The CDR3 contains 14 residues. The germline V and J ends were trimmed by 0 bases and 6 bases, with 10 bases remaining between them. Germline V gene data show CDR1 as LGHNA and CDR2 as YNFKEQ. The CDR3 nucleotides read TGTGCCAGCAGCCAAGATGGGTGGAAGGATACGCAGTATTTT. Translation gives CASSQDGWKDTQYF.

The chain couples TRBV6-5 to TRBJ2-3; D could derive from TRBD1 or TRBD2 (5 bases each). Deletions cut 2 bases from V and 0 bases from J, with 6 bases between. The V gene's germline CDR1 is MNHEY and CDR2 SVGAGI. This CDR3 has 14 amino acids. The CDR3 loop reads CASSYRDSTDTQYF. In nucleotides, the CDR3 is TGTGCCAGCAGTTACCGGGACAGCACAGATACGCAGTATTTT.